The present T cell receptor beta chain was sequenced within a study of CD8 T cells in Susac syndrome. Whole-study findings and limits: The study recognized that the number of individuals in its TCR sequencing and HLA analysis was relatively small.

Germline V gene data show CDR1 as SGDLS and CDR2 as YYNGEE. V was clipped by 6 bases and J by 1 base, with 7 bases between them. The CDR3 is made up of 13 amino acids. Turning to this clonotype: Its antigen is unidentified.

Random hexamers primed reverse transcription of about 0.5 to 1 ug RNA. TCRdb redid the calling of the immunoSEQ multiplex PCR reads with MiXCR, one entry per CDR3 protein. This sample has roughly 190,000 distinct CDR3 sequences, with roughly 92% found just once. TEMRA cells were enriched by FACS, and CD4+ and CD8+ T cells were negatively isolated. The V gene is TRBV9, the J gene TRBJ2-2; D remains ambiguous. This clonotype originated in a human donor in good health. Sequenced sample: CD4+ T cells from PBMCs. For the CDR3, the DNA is TGTGCCAGCAACGTCGGGAACACCGGGGAGCTGTTTTTT. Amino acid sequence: CASNVGNTGELFF.